The 2 T cell receptor beta chains below come from one sample, sequenced in a study of blood T cell repertoires in COVID-19. Here immunoSEQ multiplex PCR was the method, and the copy in TCRdb shows in-frame clones only, minus some. The data contain approximately 76,000 clones, 85% to 90% of them singletons. The sequenced material came from peripheral blood. These receptors all come from a woman of 80 years or more with active or convalescent COVID-19.

The chain uses TRBV19 and TRBJ2-7, with 10 bases matching TRBD1. The CDR3 has 14 residues. Losses at the gene ends were 5 bases for V and 3 bases for J; bases not matched to a gene: 4. Looked up from germline, CDR1 is LNHDA and CDR2 is SQIVND (reference sequence). The CDR3 DNA is TGTGCCAGTAGTCAAGGGGACAGGGGCTACGAGCAGTACTTC. Translating it yields CASSQGDRGYEQYF.

The chain links TRBV20-1 to TRBJ1-5; D perhaps matches TRBD1 (5 bases). The germline V gene encodes CDR1 DFQATT and CDR2 SNEGSKA (reference sequence). V lost 3 bases and J lost 3, with 12 bases in between. The CDR3 has 14 residues. The CDR3 protein is CSASGGTDNQPQHF. CDR3 nucleotides: TGCAGTGCTAGTGGCGGGACCGACAATCAGCCCCAGCATTTT.